This T cell receptor beta chain was sequenced in a study of blood T cells in healthy people across ages. Trimming removed 7 bases at V and 4 bases at J, with 10 bases between. Per germline, CDR1 PRHDT and CDR2 FYEKMQ (reference sequence). The CDR3 runs 12 residues. The donors, healthy Caucasians from Russia, were aged 6 to 90. A second PCR, run for roughly 7 to 12 cycles, used a sample-barcoded 5' primer plus a J-beta primer mix. Every molecule of cDNA carried a tag from a template-switch adaptor with 12 random nucleotides. One entry per CDR3 protein results from TCRdb running MiXCR on the 5' RACE reads. In the table there are roughly 700,000 distinct CDR3 sequences, roughly 25% of which are singletons. The sample was also reused in another study, on T cells of mothers and their children.

The sample was blood. This clonotype was sampled from a boy younger than 18 in good health. J is TRBJ2-5 and V is TRBV13, with D maybe TRBD2 (6 bases). The CDR3 here is CASTGRGETQYF. CDR3 nucleotide sequence: TGTGCCAGCACGGGGCGGGGAGAGACCCAGTACTTC.